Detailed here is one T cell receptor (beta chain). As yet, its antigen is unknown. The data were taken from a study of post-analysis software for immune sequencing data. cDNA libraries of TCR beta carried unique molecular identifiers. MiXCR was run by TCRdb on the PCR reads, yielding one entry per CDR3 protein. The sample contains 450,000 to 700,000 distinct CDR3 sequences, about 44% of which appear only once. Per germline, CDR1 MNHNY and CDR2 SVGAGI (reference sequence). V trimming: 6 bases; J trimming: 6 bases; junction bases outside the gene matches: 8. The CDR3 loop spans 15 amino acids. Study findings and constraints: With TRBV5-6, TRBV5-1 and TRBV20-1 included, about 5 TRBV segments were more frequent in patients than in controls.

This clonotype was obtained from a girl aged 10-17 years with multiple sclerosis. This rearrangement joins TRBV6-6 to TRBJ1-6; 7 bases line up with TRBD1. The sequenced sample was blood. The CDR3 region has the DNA TGTGCCAGCAGGACTCCGGGACAGCCTAATTCACCCCTCCACTTT. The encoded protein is CASRTPGQPNSPLHF.